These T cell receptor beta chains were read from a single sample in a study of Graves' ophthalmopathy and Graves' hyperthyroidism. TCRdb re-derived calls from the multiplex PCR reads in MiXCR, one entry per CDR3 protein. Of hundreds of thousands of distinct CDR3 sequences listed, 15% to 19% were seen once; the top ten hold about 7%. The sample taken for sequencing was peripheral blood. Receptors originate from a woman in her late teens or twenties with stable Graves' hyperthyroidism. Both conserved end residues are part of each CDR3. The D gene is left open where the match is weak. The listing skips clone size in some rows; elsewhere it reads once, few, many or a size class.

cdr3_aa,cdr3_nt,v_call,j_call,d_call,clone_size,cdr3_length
CASSQGTGRGQYF,TGTGCCAGCAGCCAAGGGACAGGGCGGGGGCAGTACTTC,TRBV6-1,TRBJ2-7,TRBD1,-,13
CASLWVGGETQYF,TGTGCCAGCTTATGGGTGGGGGGTGAGACCCAGTACTTC,TRBV7-2,TRBJ2-5,-,many,13
CASRMDRAYSVDGYTF,TGTGCCAGCAGAATGGACAGGGCTTATTCGGTGGATGGCTACACCTTC,TRBV6-1,TRBJ1-2,TRBD1,many,16
CSVPPGQAQGGYTF,TGCAGCGTCCCCCCCGGCCAGGCCCAGGGTGGCTACACCTTC,TRBV29-1,TRBJ1-2,-,many,14
CASSLEDLGAGGTQYF,TGTGCCAGCAGCTTAGAGGATCTGGGTGCGGGGGGGACCCAGTACTTC,TRBV11-2,TRBJ2-5,TRBD2,-,16
CASKLGVSSPLHF,TGTGCCAGCAAATTGGGAGTGAGCTCACCCCTCCACTTT,TRBV2,TRBJ1-6,-,-,13
CASTQGSWTEAFF,TGTGCCAGCACCCAGGGGTCGTGGACTGAAGCTTTCTTT,TRBV12-3/TRBV12-4,TRBJ1-1,-,many,13
CASRERPGAGSIQETQYF,TGCGCCAGCAGAGAACGTCCTGGGGCGGGTTCCATTCAAGAGACCCAGTACTTC,TRBV5-1,TRBJ2-5,-,few,18
CSVAAGERVEQYF,TGCAGCGTTGCAGCGGGAGAGCGAGTCGAGCAGTACTTC,TRBV29-1,TRBJ2-7,TRBD2,-,13
CASSQGEGQAYGYTF,TGTGCCAGCAGCCAGGGCGAGGGACAGGCCTATGGCTACACCTTC,TRBV3-1,TRBJ1-2,TRBD1,-,15
CASSLAGSTGRGAEAFF,TGTGCCAGCAGTTTAGCGGGTTCGACGGGCAGGGGCGCGGAAGCTTTCTTT,TRBV12-3/TRBV12-4,TRBJ1-1,-,many,17
CASSPAGGYEQYF,TGTGCCAGCAGTCCCGCGGGGGGCTACGAGCAGTACTTC,TRBV12-3/TRBV12-4,TRBJ2-7,TRBD2,-,13
CASSRAGSGQPQHF,TGTGCCAGCAGCCGCGCGGGGTCCGGTCAGCCCCAGCATTTT,TRBV6-1,TRBJ1-5,-,-,14
CASSILGGSNQPQHF,TGTGCCAGTAGTATTCTAGGGGGGTCCAATCAGCCCCAGCATTTT,TRBV19,TRBJ1-5,-,many,15
CASSLTYSLYGYTF,TGTGCCAGCAGTTTAACCTACAGCCTCTATGGCTACACCTTC,TRBV27,TRBJ1-2,-,many,14
CASSRQGGYGYTF,TGTGCCAGCAGTAGACAGGGGGGCTATGGCTACACCTTC,TRBV12-3/TRBV12-4,TRBJ1-2,TRBD1,many,13
CASSPPRGAGVKTQYF,TGTGCCAGCAGCCCCCCCCGAGGGGCTGGTGTCAAGACCCAGTACTTC,TRBV7-9,TRBJ2-5,-,few,16
CASVGRGVTEAFF,TGTGCCAGCGTTGGGAGGGGGGTGACTGAAGCTTTCTTT,TRBV6-5,TRBJ1-1,-,many,13
CATSDPTGNGYTF,TGTGCCACCAGTGATCCGACAGGGAATGGCTACACCTTC,TRBV24-1,TRBJ1-2,TRBD1,many,13
CSVSRDTIETQYF,TGCAGCGTTAGCCGGGACACAATAGAGACCCAGTACTTC,TRBV29-1,TRBJ2-5,-,-,13
CASSSRGRRQPQHF,TGTGCCAGCAGCTCCAGGGGGCGGAGGCAGCCCCAGCATTTT,TRBV13,TRBJ1-5,TRBD1,many,14
CASSEGLRYQETQYF,TGTGCCAGCAGTGAGGGACTACGGTACCAAGAGACCCAGTACTTC,TRBV6-1,TRBJ2-5,TRBD2,many,15
CASSFPGTRDLAKNIQYF,TGCGCCAGCAGCTTCCCCGGTACCAGAGATCTAGCCAAAAACATTCAGTACTTC,TRBV5-1,TRBJ2-4,-,few,18
CASSLVGGDTGELFF,TGTGCCAGCAGCTTAGTCGGGGGCGACACCGGGGAGCTGTTTTTT,TRBV11-2,TRBJ2-2,-,many,15
CASTPGGGGHEQYF,TGTGCCAGCACCCCTGGCGGAGGTGGCCACGAGCAGTACTTC,TRBV12-3/TRBV12-4,TRBJ2-7,-,many,14
CASSRQYGDEQYF,TGTGCCAGCAGTAGACAGTATGGGGACGAGCAGTACTTC,TRBV11-2,TRBJ2-7,-,many,13
CASSEEGQGAQPQHF,TGTGCCAGCAGTGAAGAGGGACAGGGGGCTCAGCCCCAGCATTTT,TRBV6-1,TRBJ1-5,TRBD1,many,15
CASSLGLASLEQYF,TGTGCCAGCAGCTTAGGCCTTGCAAGTCTCGAGCAGTACTTC,TRBV13,TRBJ2-7,-,many,14
CASGLRTGMVEQYF,TGTGCTAGTGGTTTGCGGACAGGGATGGTCGAGCAGTACTTC,TRBV12-5,TRBJ2-7,TRBD1,many,14
CASSIGAGARTEAFF,TGTGCCAGTAGTATAGGAGCGGGGGCGAGAACTGAAGCTTTCTTT,TRBV19,TRBJ1-1,-,many,15
CASSLLPGPQETQYF,TGTGCCAGCAGCCTACTCCCCGGGCCACAAGAGACCCAGTACTTC,TRBV11-2,TRBJ2-5,-,-,15
CSARFGNSQETQYF,TGCAGTGCTAGGTTCGGTAACTCCCAAGAGACCCAGTACTTC,TRBV20-1,TRBJ2-5,-,few,14
CASSLVVGGTRNYEQYF,TGTGCCAGCAGCTTAGTCGTTGGGGGGACGAGAAACTACGAGCAGTACTTC,TRBV7-8,TRBJ2-7,-,many,17
CASSTDRSYEQYF,TGTGCCAGCAGCACGGACAGATCCTACGAGCAGTACTTC,TRBV7-2,TRBJ2-7,-,many,13
CASKRQGPSNQPQHF,TGTGCCAGCAAAAGACAGGGCCCTAGCAATCAGCCCCAGCATTTT,TRBV6-1,TRBJ1-5,TRBD1,-,15
CASSLGSGGRGNQPQHF,TGTGCCAGCAGCTTAGGAAGTGGGGGGCGAGGCAATCAGCCCCAGCATTTT,TRBV7-9,TRBJ1-5,-,many,17
CASSQERARLGREAFF,TGCGCCAGCAGCCAAGAACGGGCCAGGTTGGGCCGTGAAGCTTTCTTT,TRBV4-1,TRBJ1-1,-,-,16
CASITRRGWDTEAFF,TGTGCCAGCATAACGAGGAGGGGGTGGGACACTGAAGCTTTCTTT,TRBV27,TRBJ1-1,-,many,15
CSATSLGQFGGYTF,TGCAGTGCTACCTCCCTAGGCCAGTTCGGAGGCTACACCTTC,TRBV20-1,TRBJ1-2,-,many,14
CASSFLPRTAGYEQYF,TGTGCCAGCAGCTTCCTACCCCGGACAGCTGGTTACGAGCAGTACTTC,TRBV6-2/TRBV6-3,TRBJ2-7,-,many,16
CASSAQRQGYGYTF,TGTGCCAGCAGCGCCCAACGACAGGGGTATGGCTACACCTTC,TRBV7-2,TRBJ1-2,TRBD1,few,14
CASSYTQSSYEQYF,TGTGCCAGCAGTTACACTCAAAGCTCCTACGAGCAGTACTTC,TRBV6-5,TRBJ2-7,-,many,14
CSVRGGNYEQYF,TGCAGTGTTAGAGGGGGTAACTACGAGCAGTACTTC,TRBV20-1,TRBJ2-7,-,many,12
CSAVRAGGYEQYF,TGCAGTGCTGTTCGCGCAGGGGGCTACGAGCAGTACTTC,TRBV20-1,TRBJ2-7,TRBD1,many,13
CASSFSRPMNTEAFF,TGTGCCAGCAGTTTTTCTCGGCCCATGAACACTGAAGCTTTCTTT,TRBV12-3/TRBV12-4,TRBJ1-1,-,many,15
CASSRAVGGGDTDAFF,TGTGCCAGCAGCCGAGCGGTGGGGGGAGGGGACACTGATGCTTTCTTT,TRBV12-3/TRBV12-4,TRBJ1-1,-,-,16
CSAIPGTNYGYTF,TGCAGTGCTATCCCTGGGACTAACTATGGCTACACCTTC,TRBV20-1,TRBJ1-2,-,many,13
CASSLEAGGLNEKFF,TGCGCCAGCAGCCTTGAAGCGGGGGGGCTCAATGAGAAGTTCTTC,TRBV5-1,TRBJ2-1,TRBD2,-,15
CASSLAGTSGNQETQYF,TGCGCCAGCAGCTTGGCAGGTACTAGCGGAAACCAAGAGACCCAGTACTTC,TRBV5-1,TRBJ2-5,TRBD2,-,17
CASSYSSGGATEAFF,TGTGCCAGCAGTTACTCGAGCGGGGGGGCCACTGAAGCTTTCTTT,TRBV6-5,TRBJ1-1,-,many,15
CASSLSTTGLIREAFF,TGTGCCAGCAGCTTGTCTACTACAGGGCTTATCCGGGAAGCTTTCTTT,TRBV5-5,TRBJ1-1,-,many,16
CASSSSSGNPHGDEQYF,TGTGCCAGCAGTAGCTCTTCCGGGAACCCCCACGGCGACGAGCAGTACTTC,TRBV6-1,TRBJ2-7,-,many,17
CASSLRGDAEAFF,TGTGCCAGCAGCCTCAGGGGGGACGCTGAAGCTTTCTTT,TRBV12-3/TRBV12-4,TRBJ1-1,TRBD1,few,13
CAGGGRLYGYTF,TGTGCCGGAGGGGGGCGTCTCTATGGCTACACCTTC,TRBV12-3/TRBV12-4,TRBJ1-2,-,many,12
CSARTSGGGGKTQYF,TGCAGTGCGCGGACTAGCGGGGGGGGTGGAAAGACCCAGTACTTC,TRBV20-1,TRBJ2-5,TRBD2,many,15